The 28 T cell receptor beta chains below were found in one sample sequenced in a study of blood T cells in healthy people across ages. Sample-barcoded 5' priming and a J-beta primer mix drove a second PCR of about 6 to 12 cycles. MiXCR, run by TCRdb on the 5' RACE reads, gives a single entry per CDR3 protein. Of roughly 500,000 distinct CDR3 sequences listed, 27% are singletons. The sequenced sample consisted of blood. Every receptor here comes from a woman in her 70s in good health.

The sample holds a few counts of this clonotype. DNA of the CDR3: TGTGCCGGCGGCCCCCAGGGGCCGATCGGGGAGCTGTTTTTT. Translation gives CAGGPQGPIGELFF. This chain joins TRBV6-1 and TRBJ2-2; tentatively, D is TRBD1 (6 bases). The CDR3 runs to 14 residues. Germline assignment: CDR1 MNHNS and CDR2 SASEGT. Trimming pared 11 bases from V and 7 bases from J, leaving 20 bases between.

This chain uses TRBV12-3 or TRBV12-4 with TRBJ1-3; weak D call: TRBD1 (5 bases). There are 15 residues in the CDR3. Trimming removed 8 bases at V and 2 bases at J, with 16 bases between. The CDR3 DNA is TGTGCCAGCCGCCCCACGACAGAACCTGGAAACACCATATATTTT. It specifies CASRPTTEPGNTIYF.

This clonotype was seen a handful of times. The chain's CDR3 is CASSLVTVSYTF. CDR3 nucleotides: TGTGCCAGCAGCTTAGTGACAGTATCCTACACCTTC. This chain connects TRBV7-9 to TRBJ1-2; D is possibly TRBD1 (5 bases). Trimming removed 1 base at V and 10 bases at J, with 10 bases between. Germline-derived CDR1 and CDR2 are SEHNR and FQNEAQ (reference sequence). The CDR3 runs 12 residues.

This sequence joins TRBV29-1 and TRBJ1-2, with D possibly being TRBD1 (5 bases). This CDR3 comprises 12 residues. CDR1 is SQVTM and CDR2 is ANQGSEA in the germline V gene. V gave up 6 bases and J gave up 8 bases, with 16 bases separating them. This chain's CDR3 is CSVVGTLGGYTF. The CDR3 DNA is TGCAGCGTGGTTGGGACTTTAGGAGGCTACACCTTC.

The rearrangement uses TRBV7-2 and TRBJ2-7, with D perhaps TRBD1 (6 bases). The CDR3 has 13 amino acids. V was cut by 4 bases and J by 4 bases, with 11 bases left in between. CDR1 is SGHTA, CDR2 FQGNSA, per germline. The CDR3 DNA reads as TGTGCCAGCAGCTCTGAACAGGGTTACGAGCAGTACTTC. Translating it yields CASSSEQGYEQYF.

The rearrangement links TRBV20-1 to TRBJ2-5; 14 bases are a match to TRBD2. The germline CDR1 and CDR2 sequences are DFQATT and SNEGSKA (reference sequence). The CDR3 runs 16 residues. The V and J ends lost 3 bases and 2 bases, in that order; junction bases with no gene match: 5. CDR3 coding DNA: TGCAGTGCTAGCGGGACTAGCGGGGGCCGACAAGAGACCCAGTACTTC. This encodes CSASGTSGGRQETQYF.

This clonotype was seen more than once but under ten times. The chain combines TRBV5-1 with TRBJ2-7, with 7 bases fitting TRBD1. With 10 bases clipped from V and 1 base from J, the junction kept 8 bases outside the gene matches. The CDR3 extends over 13 amino acids. Germline lookup yields CDR1 SGHRS and CDR2 YFSETQ. The CDR3 loop is CAAWGQRSYEQYF. DNA of the CDR3: TGCGCCGCCTGGGGACAGCGGTCCTACGAGCAGTACTTC.

The chain couples TRBV28 to TRBJ2-3; D call uncertain. The V and J ends lost 7 bases and 0 bases respectively, with 5 bases between them. CDR3 length: 12 amino acids. Germline CDR1 and CDR2: MDHEN and SYDVKM. The CDR3 protein is CASTDSTDTQYF. CDR3 DNA: TGTGCCAGCACTGATAGCACAGATACGCAGTATTTT.

V and J are TRBV5-1 and TRBJ2-1, with TRBD2 matching 12 bases. Germline V lookup: CDR1 SGHRS, CDR2 YFSETQ. The length of the CDR3 is 16 residues. V was pared by 1 base and J by 7 bases, with 6 bases of the junction left unmatched. CDR3 protein: CASSLPLAGGGNEQFF. The CDR3 DNA reads as TGCGCCAGCAGCTTGCCGCTAGCGGGGGGGGGAAATGAGCAGTTCTTC.

This clonotype was detected only once. This chain joins TRBV20-1 and TRBJ2-7; TRBD1 matches at 8 bases. CDR3 length: 13 amino acids. V lost 3 bases and J lost 3; bases outside the gene matches: 4. CDR1 is DFQATT, CDR2 SNEGSKA, per germline (reference sequence). The DNA of the CDR3 is TGCAGTGCTAGGGCAGGGGGCGGCTACGAGCAGTACTTC. This encodes CSARAGGGYEQYF.

V is TRBV6-1 and J is TRBJ2-5, with D unresolved. The DNA end is more similar to TRBJ2-7, so the J call may be wrong. The CDR3 spans 16 residues. Germline CDR1 reads MNHNS; CDR2 reads SASEGT. CDR3 nucleotide sequence: TGTGCCAGCAGTGAAGCGTCCGTCAAGAGCTTCTACGAGCAGTACTTC. Protein: CASSEASVKSFYEQYF.

This clonotype was observed a few times. The rearrangement joins TRBV6-6 to TRBJ2-2, with D possibly matching TRBD2 (7 bases). V lost 7 bases and J lost 8, with 17 bases in between. Germline CDR1 is MNHNY and CDR2 is SVGAGI (reference sequence). The CDR3 loop spans 14 amino acids. CDR3 DNA sequence: TGTGCCAGCACCCCTGGGGGGGCCGGAGGGGAGCTGTTTTTT. Residues: CASTPGGAGGELFF.

The rearrangement links TRBV7-2 to TRBJ1-2; possibly TRBD1 for D (5 bases). V lost 1 base, J lost 8 bases, and 11 bases lay in between. Germline CDR1 and CDR2: SGHTA and FQGNSA. This CDR3 is built from 13 residues. The chain's CDR3 is CASSLGGEWGYTF. In nucleotides, the CDR3 is TGTGCCAGCAGCTTAGGAGGGGAATGGGGCTACACCTTC.

The genes are TRBV4-2 and TRBJ2-5, with 7 bases aligning to TRBD2. With 0 bases clipped from V and 4 bases from J, the junction kept 5 bases outside the gene matches. Per the germline V gene, CDR1 is LGHNA and CDR2 is YNFKEQ. The CDR3 spans 15 residues. This CDR3 reads CASSQDGGIGETQYF. CDR3 nucleotides: TGTGCCAGCAGCCAAGACGGGGGGATTGGAGAGACCCAGTACTTC.

The V gene is TRBV7-2, the J gene TRBJ1-5; D is unresolved. This CDR3 is built from 15 residues. V was shortened by 2 bases and J by 7 bases, with 15 bases between the two germline ends. Germline V gene lookup returns CDR1 SGHTA and CDR2 FQGNSA. Here the CDR3 reads CASSLPGSVEQPQHF. The CDR3 DNA follows: TGTGCCAGCAGCTTACCAGGATCCGTCGAGCAGCCCCAGCATTTT.

This clonotype was recorded at least ten times. The chain recombines TRBV4-1 with TRBJ2-2, with TRBD1 matching over 9 bases. The V gene's germline CDR1 is MGHRA and CDR2 YSYEKL. The trim removed 4 bases at V and 3 bases at J, leaving 0 bases unmatched. The CDR3 covers 14 residues. The CDR3 DNA reads TGCGCCAGCAGCCGACAGGGGGACACCGGGGAGCTGTTTTTT. This codes for CASSRQGDTGELFF.

V usage is TRBV4-2 and J usage is TRBJ1-3; 7 bases line up with TRBD1. Trimming took 4 bases from V and 0 from J; bases not matched to a gene: 6. The V gene's germline CDR1 is LGHNA and CDR2 YNFKEQ. This CDR3 spans 16 amino acids. The CDR3 region has the DNA TGTGCCAGCAGCCCTCGGACAGGAAACTCTGGAAACACCATATATTTT. Residues: CASSPRTGNSGNTIYF.

This clonotype has only a few counts. This sequence joins TRBV7-9 and TRBJ1-4; D is perhaps TRBD1 (6 bases). Deletions cut 3 bases from V and 5 bases from J, with 19 bases between. The CDR3 is 17 residues long. The germline gives CDR1 SEHNR, CDR2 FQNEAQ (reference sequence). Here the CDR3 DNA reads TGTGCCAGCAGCTTCGCTCGGGGGCTGCGTTCCAATGAAAAACTGTTTTTT. Translating it yields CASSFARGLRSNEKLFF.

The chain carries TRBV6-6 and TRBJ2-3; the D gene is possibly TRBD1 (5 bases). Germline CDR1 MNHNY, CDR2 SVGAGI (reference sequence). CDR3 length equals 13 residues. V was pared by 7 bases and J by 0 bases, with 8 bases between. CDR3 region: CASTRQSTDTQYF. CDR3 nucleotides: TGTGCCAGCACCCGACAGAGCACAGATACGCAGTATTTT.

The chain joins TRBV6-8 to TRBJ2-7, with TRBD1 matching over 9 bases. The V and J ends lost 6 bases and 0 bases, in that order; junction bases with no gene match: 6. The germline gives CDR1 MNHGY, CDR2 SAAAGT. This CDR3 comprises 15 residues. The CDR3: CASSPKDRGSYEQYF. The CDR3 nucleotides read TGTGCCAGCAGCCCAAAGGACAGGGGCTCCTACGAGCAGTACTTC.

This clonotype has only a few counts. The chain carries TRBV5-1 and TRBJ1-5; TRBD1 aligns across 7 bases. The V gene end was trimmed by 7 bases and the J gene end by 6 bases; junction bases not matched to a gene: 7. The CDR3 is 13 residues long. Germline assignment: CDR1 SGHRS and CDR2 YFSETQ. Here the CDR3 DNA reads TGCGCCAGCCGGGACAGTGAACTTCAGCCCCAGCATTTT. Translation gives CASRDSELQPQHF.

This clonotype occurred a few times. V gene TRBV5-1 combines with J gene TRBJ2-2, with D possibly matching TRBD2 (6 bases). This CDR3 is 14 amino acids long. V was shortened by 1 base and J by 15 bases, with 19 bases between the two germline ends. Germline V gives CDR1 SGHRS, CDR2 YFSETQ. The CDR3 DNA is TGCGCCAGCAGCTTGTCTTCCAAGGCAGGGAGGTTGTTTTTT. Encoded protein: CASSLSSKAGRLFF.

The rearrangement uses TRBV6-2 or TRBV6-3 and TRBJ1-1, with 12 bases matching TRBD1. CDR3 size: 17 residues. Germline CDR1 MNHEY, CDR2 SVGEGT. V trimming: 6 bases; J trimming: 7 bases; junction bases outside the gene matches: 15. The CDR3: CASRRDRGRLLRDEAFF. DNA of the CDR3: TGTGCCAGCAGACGGGACAGGGGGCGCTTGTTGAGGGATGAAGCTTTCTTT.

The genes are TRBV7-2 and TRBJ1-2; D gene ambiguous. Per the germline V gene, CDR1 is SGHTA and CDR2 is FQGNSA. Trimming shortened V by 5 bases and J by 2 bases, and 15 bases separated the two germline ends. The length of the CDR3 is 15 residues. The CDR3 nucleotides read TGTGCCAGCAGCAGACTACAAGTCCCGAACTATGGCTACACCTTC. Amino acids: CASSRLQVPNYGYTF.

This clonotype was counted many times. The chain is built from TRBV5-1 and TRBJ2-1, with D tentatively TRBD2 (6 bases). There are 15 residues in the CDR3. Germline CDR1 is SGHRS and CDR2 is YFSETQ. The V end was cut by 4 bases, the J end by 0 bases, with 11 bases between. The CDR3 DNA reads as TGCGCCAGCAGCCAGGACGGGGGCTCCTACAATGAGCAGTTCTTC. Its translation is CASSQDGGSYNEQFF.

The chain joins TRBV12-3 or TRBV12-4 to TRBJ1-5; 9 bases agree with TRBD1. This CDR3 has 14 residues. Trimming removed 3 bases from V and 9 bases from J; junction bases left unmatched: 6. For the CDR3, the DNA is TGTGCCAGCAGTTTCTTACAGGGGGCCGGGCCCCAGCATTTT. This gives the protein CASSFLQGAGPQHF.

The chain combines TRBV5-1 with TRBJ1-1, with TRBD1 identical over 8 bases. After removal of 3 bases from V and 3 bases from J, the junction contained 7 bases not matched to a gene. The CDR3 has 15 amino acids. Germline lookup yields CDR1 SGHRS and CDR2 YFSETQ. CDR3 loop: CASSWRTGRDTEAFF. Here the CDR3 DNA reads TGCGCCAGCAGCTGGAGGACAGGGAGGGACACTGAAGCTTTCTTT.

This clonotype appeared a few times. V is TRBV14 and J is TRBJ2-5; 8 bases match TRBD2. The end of the DNA aligns better with TRBJ2-1, so the J call may be wrong. Germline V lookup: CDR1 SGHDN, CDR2 FVKESK. The CDR3 covers 15 residues. CDR3 nucleotide sequence: TGTGCCAGCAGCCAAGATAGCGGGGTCTACAATGAGCAGTTCTTC. Translation gives CASSQDSGVYNEQFF.